This T cell receptor beta chain originates from a study of blood T cell repertoires in COVID-19. About the study: The United States, Italy and Spain supplied acute and convalescent COVID-19 samples. PBMCs, B-cell-depleted T cells, or T cells were the source of the cDNA or gDNA that made up the material.

J was trimmed by 4 bases and V by 4 bases; bases with no gene match: 6. From germline, CDR1 is SNHLY and CDR2 FYNNEI. The CDR3 totals 14 residues. Assay used: immunoSEQ multiplex PCR; TCRdb lists only in-frame clones, some missing. The sample contains 100,000 to 150,000 clones, around 89% of which appear only once. The sequenced sample was peripheral blood. The chain links TRBV2 to TRBJ1-2; TRBD1 matches 7 bases. The receptor's source is a man in his sixties with COVID-19, enrolled during active disease. CDR3 bases: TGTGCCAGCAGTGCTACAGGGGAAGGCTATGGCTACACCTTC. Protein: CASSATGEGYGYTF.